These T cell receptor beta chains were read from a single sample in a study of identical twins. TCRdb passed the 5' RACE reads through MiXCR, listing each CDR3 protein once. The sample records 450,000 to 600,000 distinct CDR3 sequences, around 24% being singletons. These data also featured in a second study, about yellow fever vaccine responses in identical twins.

Sequenced: CD4+ T cells sorted from blood. The receptor source for this set is a woman younger than 35 in good health. CDR3s include the opening cysteine and the closing phenylalanine or tryptophan. A D gene is named only where the DNA matches it firmly. Clone size is shown for a subset of rows, as once, few, many or a class of expanded clone.

J gene: TRBJ2-1
clone size: NA
D gene: TRBD1
V gene: TRBV15
CDR3 protein: CATSYRQGYDEQFF
CDR3 DNA: TGTGCCACCAGCTACCGACAGGGGTATGATGAGCAGTTCTTC

J gene: TRBJ2-1
clone size: NA
D gene: NA
V gene: TRBV7-2
CDR3 protein: CASSPSYIPTNEQFF
CDR3 DNA: TGTGCCAGCAGCCCCTCATACATCCCTACAAATGAGCAGTTCTTC

J gene: TRBJ2-5
clone size: many
D gene: TRBD1
V gene: TRBV2
CDR3 protein: CASSYNRGETQYF
CDR3 DNA: TGTGCCAGCAGTTACAACAGGGGAGAGACCCAGTACTTC

J gene: TRBJ2-1
clone size: NA
D gene: NA
V gene: TRBV12-3/TRBV12-4
CDR3 protein: CASSLFYNEQFF
CDR3 DNA: TGTGCCAGCAGTTTATTTTACAATGAGCAGTTCTTC

J gene: TRBJ1-1
clone size: few
D gene: NA
V gene: TRBV20-1
CDR3 protein: CSARAPGRAGTEAFF
CDR3 DNA: TGCAGTGCTAGGGCCCCGGGGAGGGCAGGGACTGAAGCTTTCTTT

J gene: TRBJ2-3
clone size: NA
D gene: NA
V gene: TRBV24-1
CDR3 protein: CATSDSSSYTDTQYF
CDR3 DNA: TGTGCCACCAGTGATTCTTCCTCCTACACAGATACGCAGTATTTT

J gene: TRBJ2-2
clone size: NA
D gene: TRBD2
V gene: TRBV2
CDR3 protein: CASRTSGLAGAGELFF
CDR3 DNA: TGTGCCAGCAGGACTTCGGGACTAGCGGGAGCCGGGGAGCTGTTTTTT

J gene: TRBJ2-3
clone size: NA
D gene: TRBD1
V gene: TRBV12-3/TRBV12-4
CDR3 protein: CASSGIGTATDTQYF
CDR3 DNA: TGTGCCAGCAGTGGAATCGGGACAGCCACAGATACGCAGTATTTT

J gene: TRBJ2-7
clone size: few
D gene: NA
V gene: TRBV2
CDR3 protein: CASGEWFEQYF
CDR3 DNA: TGTGCCAGCGGGGAGTGGTTCGAGCAGTACTTC

J gene: TRBJ2-1
clone size: NA
D gene: TRBD2
V gene: TRBV20-1
CDR3 protein: CSARGPGRDGGAYNEQFF
CDR3 DNA: TGCAGTGCTAGAGGACCCGGACGTGACGGGGGGGCCTACAATGAGCAGTTCTTC

J gene: TRBJ1-1
clone size: few
D gene: TRBD1
V gene: TRBV2
CDR3 protein: CASKKTDRGNTEAFF
CDR3 DNA: TGTGCCAGCAAGAAAACGGACAGGGGGAACACTGAAGCTTTCTTT

J gene: TRBJ2-1
clone size: few
D gene: NA
V gene: TRBV3-1
CDR3 protein: CASSPYDGGGNEQFF
CDR3 DNA: TGTGCCAGCAGCCCCTACGATGGGGGTGGCAATGAGCAGTTCTTC

J gene: TRBJ2-1
clone size: NA
D gene: TRBD2
V gene: TRBV7-8
CDR3 protein: CASSRIAGGPVGDEQFF
CDR3 DNA: TGTGCCAGCAGCCGGATAGCGGGAGGGCCCGTTGGGGATGAGCAGTTCTTC

J gene: TRBJ2-2
clone size: NA
D gene: TRBD2
V gene: TRBV20-1
CDR3 protein: CSARSLAGGSGELFF
CDR3 DNA: TGCAGTGCTAGGAGTCTAGCGGGAGGATCCGGGGAGCTGTTTTTT

J gene: TRBJ1-5
clone size: NA
D gene: NA
V gene: TRBV6-1
CDR3 protein: CASSDGGRPMHF
CDR3 DNA: TGTGCCAGCAGTGATGGGGGACGCCCAATGCATTTT

J gene: TRBJ2-1
clone size: few
D gene: NA
V gene: TRBV5-1
CDR3 protein: CASSFMIRGTYNEQFF
CDR3 DNA: TGCGCCAGCAGCTTCATGATTCGAGGTACCTACAATGAGCAGTTCTTC

J gene: TRBJ2-1
clone size: NA
D gene: TRBD2
V gene: TRBV7-3
CDR3 protein: CASSPAGTSEPNEQFF
CDR3 DNA: TGTGCCAGCAGCCCCGCCGGGACTAGTGAGCCCAATGAGCAGTTCTTC

J gene: TRBJ1-1
clone size: NA
D gene: NA
V gene: TRBV28
CDR3 protein: CASRVPPTGTAFF
CDR3 DNA: TGTGCCAGCAGGGTTCCTCCGACAGGTACTGCTTTCTTT

J gene: TRBJ2-5
clone size: NA
D gene: TRBD2
V gene: TRBV12-3/TRBV12-4
CDR3 protein: CASRLAGVGETQYF
CDR3 DNA: TGTGCCAGCAGACTAGCGGGAGTCGGTGAGACCCAGTACTTC

J gene: TRBJ2-1
clone size: NA
D gene: TRBD1
V gene: TRBV6-1
CDR3 protein: CASSDLQGWAQFF
CDR3 DNA: TGTGCCAGCAGTGATCTACAGGGGTGGGCGCAGTTCTTC

J gene: TRBJ1-1
clone size: NA
D gene: NA
V gene: TRBV19
CDR3 protein: CASSIRHEAFF
CDR3 DNA: TGTGCCAGTAGTATCCGACATGAAGCTTTCTTT

J gene: TRBJ2-5
clone size: few
D gene: NA
V gene: TRBV12-3/TRBV12-4
CDR3 protein: CATATGASETQYF
CDR3 DNA: TGTGCCACTGCCACGGGAGCTTCGGAGACCCAGTACTTC

J gene: TRBJ2-4
clone size: few
D gene: TRBD1
V gene: TRBV5-1
CDR3 protein: CASRSQTGVAKNIQYF
CDR3 DNA: TGCGCCAGCAGATCTCAAACAGGGGTAGCCAAAAACATTCAGTACTTC

J gene: TRBJ1-6
clone size: few
D gene: TRBD1
V gene: TRBV18
CDR3 protein: CASSPAGQGGTYNSPLHF
CDR3 DNA: TGTGCCAGCTCACCAGCCGGACAGGGGGGAACCTATAATTCACCCCTCCACTTT

J gene: TRBJ1-1
clone size: NA
D gene: TRBD1
V gene: TRBV12-3/TRBV12-4
CDR3 protein: CASRNDRGGEAFF
CDR3 DNA: TGTGCCAGCAGAAACGACAGGGGTGGTGAAGCTTTCTTT

J gene: TRBJ2-1
clone size: NA
D gene: TRBD2
V gene: TRBV4-1
CDR3 protein: CASSQMGLAGGYNEQFF
CDR3 DNA: TGCGCCAGCAGCCAAATGGGACTAGCGGGGGGTTACAATGAGCAGTTCTTC

J gene: TRBJ1-1
clone size: few
D gene: NA
V gene: TRBV12-5
CDR3 protein: CASGPPGTGNTEAFF
CDR3 DNA: TGTGCTAGTGGTCCACCCGGCACGGGGAACACTGAAGCTTTCTTT

J gene: TRBJ2-2
clone size: NA
D gene: NA
V gene: TRBV4-2
CDR3 protein: CASSQDRQGAGELFF
CDR3 DNA: TGTGCCAGCAGCCAAGATAGGCAGGGCGCCGGGGAGCTGTTTTTT

J gene: TRBJ2-7
clone size: few
D gene: TRBD2
V gene: TRBV5-5
CDR3 protein: CASSLREDYEQYF
CDR3 DNA: TGTGCCAGCAGCTTACGGGAGGACTACGAGCAGTACTTC

J gene: TRBJ2-2
clone size: few
D gene: NA
V gene: TRBV10-2
CDR3 protein: CATFTGLAGELFF
CDR3 DNA: TGCGCCACCTTTACAGGGTTGGCCGGGGAGCTGTTTTTT

J gene: TRBJ1-5
clone size: NA
D gene: NA
V gene: TRBV2
CDR3 protein: CASSGTAGYSNQPQHF
CDR3 DNA: TGTGCCAGCAGTGGAACGGCGGGGTATAGCAATCAGCCCCAGCATTTT

J gene: TRBJ2-1
clone size: NA
D gene: TRBD2
V gene: TRBV25-1
CDR3 protein: CASSEGGGIANEQFF
CDR3 DNA: TGTGCCAGCAGTGAAGGGGGGGGGATTGCCAATGAGCAGTTCTTC

J gene: TRBJ2-3
clone size: few
D gene: NA
V gene: TRBV9
CDR3 protein: CASSVDEWGNTDTQYF
CDR3 DNA: TGTGCCAGCAGCGTAGATGAGTGGGGGAACACAGATACGCAGTATTTT

J gene: TRBJ2-1
clone size: few
D gene: NA
V gene: TRBV12-3/TRBV12-4
CDR3 protein: CASSLVLGPQAIYRARRGHEQFF
CDR3 DNA: TGTGCCAGCAGTTTAGTCCTGGGACCCCAGGCCATCTACCGAGCGAGAAGGGGACATGAGCAGTTCTTC

J gene: TRBJ2-1
clone size: NA
D gene: NA
V gene: TRBV29-1
CDR3 protein: CSVEGTPRSSYNEQFF
CDR3 DNA: TGCAGCGTTGAAGGGACGCCAAGGAGCTCCTACAATGAGCAGTTCTTC

J gene: TRBJ2-2
clone size: NA
D gene: NA
V gene: TRBV24-1
CDR3 protein: CATSESAQGYTGELFF
CDR3 DNA: TGTGCCACCAGTGAAAGCGCTCAGGGGTACACCGGGGAGCTGTTTTTT

J gene: TRBJ1-5
clone size: NA
D gene: NA
V gene: TRBV5-1
CDR3 protein: CASSPEGGNQPQHF
CDR3 DNA: TGCGCCAGCAGTCCCGAGGGGGGCAATCAGCCCCAGCATTTT

J gene: TRBJ2-1
clone size: few
D gene: NA
V gene: TRBV5-1
CDR3 protein: CASSFRVMANNEQFF
CDR3 DNA: TGCGCCAGCAGCTTCAGGGTCATGGCAAACAATGAGCAGTTCTTC

J gene: TRBJ2-5
clone size: many
D gene: TRBD2
V gene: TRBV11-2
CDR3 protein: CASSLEVGRGTGTQYF
CDR3 DNA: TGTGCCAGCAGCTTAGAAGTAGGGCGGGGGACCGGGACCCAGTACTTC

J gene: TRBJ2-1
clone size: few
D gene: NA
V gene: TRBV2
CDR3 protein: CASSYSMGQFF
CDR3 DNA: TGTGCCAGCAGTTACTCCATGGGTCAGTTCTTC

J gene: TRBJ2-6
clone size: NA
D gene: NA
V gene: TRBV11-2
CDR3 protein: CASSLWGSGANVLTF
CDR3 DNA: TGTGCCAGCAGCCTCTGGGGCTCTGGGGCCAACGTCCTGACTTTC

J gene: TRBJ2-1
clone size: few
D gene: NA
V gene: TRBV29-1
CDR3 protein: CSVAGGAGLREYNEQFF
CDR3 DNA: TGCAGCGTTGCAGGGGGCGCGGGACTAAGAGAGTACAATGAGCAGTTCTTC

J gene: TRBJ2-3
clone size: few
D gene: TRBD1
V gene: TRBV20-1
CDR3 protein: CSAPRPDRVGRDTQYF
CDR3 DNA: TGCAGTGCTCCGCGCCCTGACAGGGTGGGTAGGGATACGCAGTATTTT

J gene: TRBJ1-3
clone size: few
D gene: NA
V gene: TRBV2
CDR3 protein: CASRTDRSGNTIYF
CDR3 DNA: TGTGCCAGCAGAACGGATCGCTCTGGAAACACCATATATTTT